This T cell receptor (beta chain) was found in a study of blood T cell repertoires in COVID-19. Study at large: Material from acute and convalescent COVID-19 was sourced from the United States, Italy and Spain. T cells, B-cell-depleted T cells, or PBMCs supplied cDNA or gDNA.

This CDR3 region has 12 residues. CDR1 is MNHEY, CDR2 SMNVEV, per germline (reference sequence). Trimming took 6 bases from V and 3 from J, leaving 9 bases between them. Repertoires were generated with immunoSEQ multiplex PCR, while TCRdb's copy carries only in-frame clones and drops some. The table shows about 80,000 clones, with around 79% occurring only once. This clonotype was obtained from a human donor in a cohort sampled during active COVID-19. The chain joins TRBV27 to TRBJ2-7; TRBD1 might be the D (6 bases). Sequencing used peripheral blood. The CDR3 nucleotides read TGTGCCAGCAGAGGACAGAGCTACGAGCAGTACTTC. This encodes CASRGQSYEQYF.